This note documents a single T cell receptor (beta chain) sequence. The data stem from a study of T cell clonotyping in hematopoietic cell transplantation. The ends were cut back, 6 bases at V and 10 bases at J, with 7 bases in the middle. CDR3 length equals 10 residues. Germline-derived CDR1 and CDR2 are MDHEN and SYDVKM. Sequenced by immunoSEQ multiplex PCR; TCRdb stores in-frame clones only, minus some. In the table there are 12,000 to 15,000 clones, about 93% of which are singletons. V and J are TRBV28 and TRBJ1-5; D call uncertain. This sample comprised PBMCs, obtained 30 days after allogeneic stem cell transplant. This sequence was found in a male patient aged 55 to 70 who had an allogeneic stem cell transplant from an unrelated donor, so the T cells may come from the graft donor. Some clones in this sample may be carry-over from other donors' samples. The CDR3 DNA reads TGTGCCAGCAGCCACAATCCCCAGCATTTT. Its translation: CASSHNPQHF.